A single sample gave rise to the 20 T cell receptor beta chains below, sequenced in a study of CD8 T cells in Susac syndrome. Reverse transcription of roughly 0.45 to 1 ug RNA used random hexamers. TCRdb called the immunoSEQ multiplex PCR reads again in MiXCR, with one record for every CDR3 protein. The sample lists around 90,000 distinct CDR3 sequences, 90% to 97% seen once, with more than 0.5% in the top ten. The sample was CD8+ T cells from PBMCs. The receptors stem from a human donor with Susac syndrome.

The V gene is TRBV9, the J gene TRBJ1-6; the match to TRBD1 covers 8 bases. CDR3 length: 16 residues. The J segment lost 7 bases and the V segment lost 0 bases, leaving 6 bases of the junction unmatched. Germline CDR1 and CDR2: SGDLS and YYNGEE. As DNA, the CDR3 is TGTGCCAGCAGCGTAGACCCTCGGACAGGGAATTCACCCCTCCACTTT. Protein product: CASSVDPRTGNSPLHF.

The rearrangement links TRBV30 to TRBJ2-5; 8 bases fit TRBD2. Trimming removed 3 bases from V and 4 bases from J; junction bases left unmatched: 7. Per germline, CDR1 GTSNPN and CDR2 SVGIG (reference sequence). This CDR3 is 14 amino acids long. The CDR3 reads CAWSEGLALETQYF. The CDR3 region has the DNA TGTGCCTGGAGCGAAGGACTAGCCTTAGAGACCCAGTACTTC.

The chain links TRBV20-1 to TRBJ2-7; perhaps TRBD1 as D (5 bases). V shed 0 bases and J shed 0 bases, with 12 bases lying between them. CDR1 DFQATT and CDR2 SNEGSKA come from the germline V gene (reference sequence). The CDR3 has 15 amino acids. CDR3 loop: CSARDGKGASYEQYF. The DNA for the CDR3 is TGCAGTGCTAGAGATGGAAAAGGGGCCTCCTACGAGCAGTACTTC.

This rearrangement joins TRBV7-2 to TRBJ2-5, with a possible D match to TRBD1 (6 bases). V dropped 3 bases and J dropped 5 bases, with 22 bases sitting between them. CDR1 SGHTA and CDR2 FQGNSA come from the germline V gene. The CDR3 is made up of 17 amino acids. The CDR3, as DNA: TGTGCCAGCAGCTTGATGGGGGCAAGGCTTGGGGAGGAGACCCAGTACTTC. Amino acid sequence: CASSLMGARLGEETQYF.

This chain joins TRBV20-1 and TRBJ1-4; D ambiguous. V lost 3 bases, J lost 10 bases, and 6 bases lay in between. The CDR3 contains 10 residues. Germline V lookup: CDR1 DFQATT, CDR2 SNEGSKA (reference sequence). In nucleotides, the CDR3 is TGCAGTGCTAGTAGTGGAAAACTGTTTTTT. The encoded protein is CSASSGKLFF.

The rearrangement uses TRBV3-1 and TRBJ2-7; D unresolved. This CDR3 contains 13 residues. CDR1 and CDR2 from the germline V gene are LGHDT and YNNKEL (reference sequence). The V gene lost 4 bases and the J gene lost 3 bases, with 10 bases spanning the gap. The CDR3 loop is CASSPVLHYEQYF. CDR3 coding DNA: TGTGCCAGCAGCCCCGTTCTTCACTACGAGCAGTACTTC.

The J gene is TRBJ1-5, the V gene TRBV27, with 9 nucleotides matching TRBD1. The V gene's germline CDR1 is MNHEY and CDR2 SMNVEV (reference sequence). CDR3 size: 16 residues. Unmatched junction bases numbered 12, after V lost 5 bases and J lost 7 bases. The CDR3: CASSPPFTGGYQPQHF. DNA of the CDR3: TGTGCCAGCAGTCCTCCCTTTACAGGGGGCTACCAGCCCCAGCATTTT.

The chain combines TRBV27 with TRBJ1-5; D gene uncertain. Germline CDR1 and CDR2: MNHEY and SMNVEV (reference sequence). The V and J ends lost 8 bases and 5 bases respectively, with 7 bases between them. CDR3 length: 11 residues. CDR3 residues: CASGPYQPQHF. The DNA of the CDR3 is TGTGCCAGCGGTCCTTATCAGCCCCAGCATTTT.

The V and J genes are TRBV9 and TRBJ1-1; D uncertain. The CDR3 is made up of 14 amino acids. V lost 0 bases and J 3 bases, leaving 9 bases between the germline ends. CDR1 and CDR2 from the germline V gene are SGDLS and YYNGEE. The CDR3 DNA follows: TGTGCCAGCAGCGTAGCTTCCGTGGACACTGAAGCTTTCTTT. Residues: CASSVASVDTEAFF. The full variable domain, its missing parts supplied by reference TRBV9 and TRBJ1-1, is DSGVTQTPKHLITATGQRVTLRCSPRSGDLSVYWYQQSLDQGLQFLIQYYNGEERAKGNILERFSAQQFPDLHSELNLSSLELGDSALYFCASSVASVDTEAFFGQGTRLTVV.

In its sample, this clonotype was seen once. The V and J genes are TRBV6-2 or TRBV6-3 and TRBJ2-7; 7 bases map to TRBD1. The CDR3 consists of 15 residues. Germline V lookup: CDR1 MNHEY, CDR2 SVGEGT. V trimming: 4 bases; J trimming: 3 bases; junction bases outside the gene matches: 9. The CDR3 region is CASSFPGTASYEQYF. The CDR3 DNA follows: TGTGCCAGCAGTTTCCCCGGGACAGCCAGCTACGAGCAGTACTTC.

This rearrangement joins TRBV7-8 to TRBJ1-1; D is uncertain. The germline V and J ends were trimmed by 2 bases and 0 bases, with 4 bases remaining between them. The CDR3 has 13 residues. The germline V gene encodes CDR1 SGHVS and CDR2 FQNEAQ. The CDR3, as DNA: TGTGCCAGCAGCTTAAGTCTGAACACTGAAGCTTTCTTT. It specifies CASSLSLNTEAFF.

J is TRBJ2-1 and V is TRBV7-3; D not certain. Germline assignment: CDR1 SGHTA and CDR2 FQGTGA. The CDR3 sequence is 16 residues long. V lost 5 bases and J 0 bases, leaving 14 bases between the germline ends. CDR3 region: CASSPPSATSYNEQFF. Here the CDR3 DNA reads TGTGCCAGCAGCCCTCCGAGCGCGACCTCCTACAATGAGCAGTTCTTC.

The gene calls are TRBV5-6 and TRBJ2-7, with 7 bases matching TRBD1. V was clipped by 4 bases and J by 5 bases; unmatched bases: 6. Germline lookup yields CDR1 SGHDT and CDR2 YYEEEE. This CDR3 region has 13 residues. Written as DNA, the CDR3 is TGTGCCAGCAGCCCGACAGGGTGGGACGAGCAGTACTTC. Amino acid sequence: CASSPTGWDEQYF.

V gene TRBV28 combines with J gene TRBJ1-5; no clear D. From germline, CDR1 is MDHEN and CDR2 SYDVKM. V dropped 5 bases and J dropped 6 bases, with 14 bases sitting between them. CDR3 size: 14 residues. CDR3 region: CASSHAYEGQPQHF. CDR3 coding DNA: TGTGCCAGCAGTCACGCCTACGAGGGTCAGCCCCAGCATTTT.

The chain employs TRBV29-1 and TRBJ1-2; D is ambiguous. V was clipped by 0 bases and J by 4 bases, with 15 bases between them. The V gene's germline CDR1 is SQVTM and CDR2 ANQGSEA. This CDR3 comprises 15 residues. The CDR3 here is CSVEDPRGRPYGYTF. The CDR3 DNA is TGCAGCGTTGAAGATCCAAGAGGCAGGCCCTATGGCTACACCTTC.

This clonotype was seen only once. The chain joins TRBV5-4 to TRBJ2-5, with 10 bases matching TRBD2. Trimming cost V 7 bases and J 5 bases; bases outside gene matches: 14. The V gene's germline CDR1 is SGHNT and CDR2 YYREEE (reference sequence). The CDR3 spans 16 residues. Here the CDR3 reads CASRSGGVLPGETQYF. CDR3 DNA sequence: TGTGCCAGCCGAAGCGGGGGGGTCCTTCCCGGGGAGACCCAGTACTTC.

This CDR3 is CASSPQWGTEAFF. CDR3 in DNA: TGTGCCAGCAGCCCGCAATGGGGCACTGAAGCTTTCTTT. The chain recombines TRBV3-1 with TRBJ1-1; no firm D call. Deletions cut 4 bases from V and 4 bases from J, with 10 bases between. This CDR3 region has 13 residues. The germline V gene has CDR1 LGHDT and CDR2 YNNKEL (reference sequence).

The rearrangement joins TRBV15 to TRBJ1-4; unclear D gene. The V and J ends lost 6 bases and 4 bases respectively, with 9 bases between them. This CDR3 has 13 residues. CDR1 is LNHNV and CDR2 is YYDKDF in the germline V gene (reference sequence). The CDR3 sequence is CATRTVNNEKLFF. The CDR3 DNA reads as TGTGCCACCAGGACGGTAAATAATGAAAAACTGTTTTTT.

The genes are TRBV30 and TRBJ2-7; D gene ambiguous. Trimming shortened V by 0 bases and J by 4 bases, and 4 bases separated the two germline ends. Per the germline V gene, CDR1 is GTSNPN and CDR2 is SVGIG (reference sequence). The CDR3 consists of 11 residues. The CDR3 loop reads CAWSVQYEQYF. Written as DNA, the CDR3 is TGTGCCTGGAGTGTTCAGTACGAGCAGTACTTC.

J is TRBJ2-5 and V is TRBV9; tentative D call: TRBD1 (5 bases). The V end lost 3 bases, the J end lost 1 base, and 16 bases lay between the germline ends. This CDR3 comprises 16 residues. Germline V gene sequence: CDR1 SGDLS, CDR2 YYNGEE. CDR3 DNA sequence: TGTGCCAGCAGCGCCGGTTCGACAGTTCCCCAAGAGACCCAGTACTTC. This codes for CASSAGSTVPQETQYF.